This is a list of T cell receptor beta chains from one sample in a study of blood T cell repertoires in COVID-19. Measured with immunoSEQ multiplex PCR; TCRdb has only the in-frame clones, and not every one. The profile shows about 270,000 clones, around 81% of them singletons. Sequencing was performed on peripheral blood. Source of these receptors: a woman aged 55-70 years with active or convalescent COVID-19. Both conserved end residues are part of each CDR3. D genes are given only for firm matches. Rows may omit the clone size; those that give it use once, few, many or a size class.

j_gene	d_gene	v_gene	abundance	CDR3aa	CDR3nt
TRBJ2-2	TRBD1	TRBV7-3	-	CASSSGTANTGELFF	TGTGCCAGCAGCTCCGGGACAGCTAACACCGGGGAGCTGTTTTTT
TRBJ1-5	-	TRBV18	-	CASSQSGDNQPQHF	TGTGCCAGCTCCCAAAGCGGGGACAATCAGCCCCAGCATTTT
TRBJ2-4	-	TRBV30	-	CAWSGIVRDIQYF	TGTGCCTGGAGTGGTATTGTCAGGGACATTCAGTACTTC
TRBJ2-2	-	TRBV11-1	-	CASSTDGVDTGELFF	TGTGCCAGCAGCACCGACGGGGTAGACACCGGGGAGCTGTTTTTT
TRBJ1-4	-	TRBV19	-	CASSIPLATNEKLFF	TGTGCCAGTAGTATTCCCCTCGCAACTAATGAAAAACTGTTTTTT
TRBJ2-1	TRBD1	TRBV28	once	CASTRDRGGNEQFF	TGTGCCAGCACAAGGGACAGGGGAGGCAATGAGCAGTTCTTC
TRBJ2-3	-	TRBV7-8	-	CASSLKKGGLAADTQYF	TGTGCCAGCAGCTTAAAAAAGGGCGGGCTAGCCGCAGATACGCAGTATTTT
TRBJ1-4	-	TRBV10-3	-	CAISGSGADLNEKLFF	TGTGCCATCAGTGGGTCAGGGGCCGACCTTAATGAAAAACTGTTTTTT
TRBJ1-4	TRBD1	TRBV5-1	-	CASSSTGGSEKLFF	TGCGCCAGCAGCTCGACAGGGGGGAGTGAAAAACTGTTTTTT
TRBJ1-2	-	TRBV3-1/TRBV3-2	-	CASSPQLGSNYGYTF	TGTGCCAGCAGCCCCCAGCTGGGGAGTAACTATGGCTACACCTTC
TRBJ2-2	TRBD2	TRBV6-1	-	CASSERGANTGELFF	TGTGCCAGCAGTGAACGGGGGGCGAACACCGGGGAGCTGTTTTTT
TRBJ2-6	TRBD1	TRBV28	-	CASSPHRGSGANVLTF	TGTGCCAGCAGTCCTCACAGGGGATCAGGGGCCAACGTCCTGACTTTC
TRBJ1-4	TRBD1	TRBV11-2	-	CASSPGTVATNEKLFF	TGTGCCAGCAGTCCGGGGACAGTAGCAACTAATGAAAAACTGTTTTTT
TRBJ2-3	-	TRBV7-2	-	CASRQEPTDTQYF	TGTGCCAGCAGACAGGAGCCCACAGATACGCAGTATTTT
TRBJ2-3	-	TRBV14	-	CASSKDFLHGGTDTQYF	TGTGCCAGCAGCAAGGACTTCCTCCACGGTGGCACAGATACGCAGTATTTT
TRBJ2-5	-	TRBV5-1	-	CASSLVGSGETQYF	TGCGCCAGCAGCTTGGTGGGTTCAGGGGAGACCCAGTACTTC
TRBJ2-5	-	TRBV11-3	-	CASSFEAEETQYF	TGTGCCAGCAGCTTCGAAGCGGAAGAGACCCAGTACTTC
TRBJ1-1	TRBD1	TRBV6-2/TRBV6-3	-	CASSFGQTGVTEAFF	TGTGCCAGCAGCTTTGGCCAGACAGGGGTCACTGAAGCTTTCTTT
TRBJ1-5	TRBD1	TRBV7-9	-	CASSLGTGVNQPQHF	TGTGCCAGCAGCCTGGGGACAGGGGTAAATCAGCCCCAGCATTTT
TRBJ2-7	TRBD1	TRBV11-1	-	CASSPTGTGPYEQYF	TGTGCCAGCAGCCCCACCGGGACAGGTCCCTACGAGCAGTACTTC
TRBJ2-1	TRBD1	TRBV5-1	-	CASSSGTGFNEQFF	TGCGCCAGCAGCTCCGGGACAGGGTTTAATGAGCAGTTCTTC
TRBJ2-7	TRBD1	TRBV19	-	CASSGYRGIGYEQYF	TGTGCCAGTAGTGGATACAGGGGTATCGGCTACGAGCAGTACTTC
TRBJ2-2	TRBD2	TRBV7-2	few	CASSLPSGGPKTGELFF	TGTGCCAGCAGCTTGCCCAGCGGGGGGCCGAAAACCGGGGAGCTGTTTTTT
TRBJ1-4	-	TRBV5-1	-	CASSLAGEGEKLFF	TGCGCCAGCAGCTTGGCGGGGGAAGGTGAAAAACTGTTTTTT
TRBJ2-7	-	TRBV11-1	-	CASSVDRRGAYEQYF	TGTGCCAGCAGCGTTGACAGGCGTGGGGCCTACGAGCAGTACTTC
TRBJ2-7	TRBD2	TRBV7-8	-	CASSFPPGLGSHEQYF	TGTGCCAGCAGCTTCCCCCCGGGACTAGGAAGCCACGAGCAGTACTTC
TRBJ1-6	-	TRBV7-6	-	CASSPSGGQDNSPLHF	TGTGCCAGCAGCCCCTCCGGGGGGCAAGATAATTCACCCCTCCACTTT
TRBJ1-2	-	TRBV27	-	CASSSAGARSYTF	TGTGCCAGCAGTTCGGCAGGGGCGCGGAGCTACACCTTC
TRBJ1-1	TRBD1	TRBV5-1	-	CASSRPDRGTEAFF	TGCGCCAGCAGCCGACCGGACAGGGGCACTGAAGCTTTCTTT
TRBJ1-3	-	TRBV7-6	-	CASSLDGSGLGNTIYF	TGTGCCAGCAGCTTAGACGGCAGCGGGCTTGGAAACACCATATATTTT
TRBJ2-7	TRBD1	TRBV19	-	CASSNRGQGSEQYF	TGTGCCAGTAGTAACAGGGGACAGGGTAGCGAGCAGTACTTC
TRBJ2-5	TRBD2	TRBV7-6	-	CASSLAKLGGAGETQYF	TGTGCCAGCAGCTTAGCTAAACTCGGGGGGGCCGGGGAGACCCAGTACTTC
TRBJ1-1	-	TRBV19	once	CASTGLFTEAFF	TGTGCCAGTACTGGGCTATTCACTGAAGCTTTCTTT
TRBJ2-3	-	TRBV7-3	-	CASSLIGGTDTQYF	TGTGCCAGCAGCTTAATAGGGGGCACAGATACGCAGTATTTT
TRBJ1-2	-	TRBV7-9	-	CASSFNLGYTF	TGTGCCAGCAGTTTTAATCTCGGCTACACCTTC
TRBJ2-1	-	TRBV24-1	-	CATSDLGEQFF	TGTGCCACCAGTGATCTCGGGGAGCAGTTCTTC
TRBJ2-1	TRBD2	TRBV15	medium-sized	CATSGLAGGRNPYNEQFF	TGTGCCACCAGCGGGCTAGCGGGGGGGCGAAATCCCTACAATGAGCAGTTCTTC
TRBJ2-2	TRBD1	TRBV5-6	-	CASSFGQGAGELFF	TGTGCCAGCAGCTTCGGGCAGGGGGCAGGGGAGCTGTTTTTT
TRBJ2-1	-	TRBV5-6	-	CASSLAGSSYNEQFF	TGTGCCAGCAGCTTGGCGGGAAGCTCCTACAATGAGCAGTTCTTC
TRBJ1-2	TRBD1	TRBV29-1	few	CSATGNYGYTF	TGCAGCGCGACAGGGAACTATGGCTACACCTTC
TRBJ1-1	-	TRBV6-4	-	CASSDRQHRAVNTEAFF	TGTGCCAGCAGTGACCGTCAACACAGGGCTGTGAACACTGAAGCTTTCTTT
TRBJ2-5	-	TRBV7-8	once	CASSLEGNGETQYF	TGTGCCAGCAGCTTAGAGGGGAACGGGGAGACCCAGTACTTC
TRBJ2-1	TRBD2	TRBV5-1	-	CASSRLWTSGGDNEQFF	TGCGCCAGCAGCCGACTCTGGACTAGCGGGGGGGACAATGAGCAGTTCTTC
TRBJ2-7	TRBD2	TRBV2	-	CASSEAPTLAGAYYEQYF	TGTGCCAGCAGTGAAGCCCCTACACTAGCGGGGGCCTACTACGAGCAGTACTTC
TRBJ2-5	-	TRBV2	-	CASSYSGETQYF	TGTGCCAGCAGCTACAGCGGAGAGACCCAGTACTTC
TRBJ1-1	TRBD1	TRBV7-3	few	CASSATGTGGTEAFF	TGTGCCAGCAGCGCGACCGGGACAGGGGGAACTGAAGCTTTCTTT
TRBJ2-1	TRBD2	TRBV27	-	CASTPGLAGGLTHNEQFF	TGTGCCAGCACCCCGGGACTAGCGGGGGGCCTAACGCACAATGAGCAGTTCTTC
TRBJ2-7	TRBD2	TRBV5-5	-	CASSLAPGDYAGVF	TGTGCCAGCAGCTTGGCCCCAGGAGACTACGCGGGGGTATTC
TRBJ1-6	-	TRBV18	once	CASSLGEQGSPLHF	TGTGCCAGCTCCCTCGGGGAACAAGGTTCACCCCTCCACTTT
TRBJ1-6	-	TRBV14	-	CASSQGGIYNSPLHF	TGTGCCAGCAGCCAAGGAGGGATCTATAATTCACCCCTCCACTTT
TRBJ2-7	-	TRBV6-1	-	CASSEVGTGEQYF	TGTGCCAGCAGTGAAGTGGGTACAGGAGAGCAGTACTTC
TRBJ2-7	TRBD2	TRBV30	-	CAWSAPGLVVSEQYF	TGTGCCTGGAGTGCCCCGGGACTAGTTGTATCCGAGCAGTACTTC
TRBJ2-3	-	TRBV4-1	-	CASSQDRGGTGDTQYF	TGCGCCAGCAGCCAAGATAGGGGGGGGACGGGAGATACGCAGTATTTT
TRBJ1-2	-	TRBV2	-	CASSGANYGYTF	TGTGCCAGCAGTGGGGCAAACTATGGCTACACCTTC
TRBJ1-6	-	TRBV6-1	-	CASSESRGPLHF	TGTGCCAGCAGTGAATCACGCGGTCCCCTCCACTTT
TRBJ2-7	TRBD2	TRBV5-4	-	CASSPSPGGAVEQYF	TGTGCCAGCAGCCCCTCCCCCGGGGGGGCCGTCGAGCAGTACTTC
TRBJ2-7	-	TRBV15	-	CATSKLATALENEQYF	TGTGCCACCAGCAAGCTAGCCACGGCACTCGAGAACGAGCAGTACTTC